This T cell receptor (beta chain) appears in the sequencing data of a study of blood T cell repertoires in COVID-19. Profiled with immunoSEQ multiplex PCR; TCRdb holds only in-frame clones, not every one. The profile shows around 100,000 clones, around 67% of them singletons. The sequenced sample was peripheral blood. The receptor's source is a man between 65 and 85 years old with COVID-19, enrolled during active disease.

DNA of the CDR3: TGTGCCAGCAGGCCGGGATCGGTGGAAAAACTGTTTTTT. Protein: CASRPGSVEKLFF. This chain joins TRBV6-5 and TRBJ1-4, with no clear D. V was trimmed by 6 bases and J by 8 bases, leaving 13 bases between them. The V gene's germline CDR1 is MNHEY and CDR2 SVGAGI. The CDR3 consists of 13 residues.